This is a list of T cell receptor beta chains from one sample in a study of T-cell reconstitution after alpha-beta-depleted transplantation in children. Using its own MiXCR run on the PCR reads, TCRdb lists one record per CDR3 protein. The sample has 600,000 to 700,000 distinct CDR3 sequences, around 16% seen once. The material sequenced was PBMCs from the stem cell graft donor, taken from the stem cell graft. Receptors were obtained from a human donor who donated a stem cell graft to a child with acute myeloid leukemia. CDR3s include the opening cysteine and the closing phenylalanine or tryptophan. Fields, in order: D gene, J gene, CDR3 length, clone size, V gene, CDR3 DNA, CDR3 protein. A D gene is named only where the DNA matches it firmly. Clone size is shown for a subset of rows, as once, few, many or a class of expanded clone.

D gene: -; J gene: TRBJ1-2; CDR3 length: 15; clone size: few; V gene: TRBV12-3/TRBV12-4; CDR3 DNA: TGTGCCAGCAGTTTAGAAATCGGACAGAGCCAAGGCTACACCTTC; CDR3 protein: CASSLEIGQSQGYTF
D gene: -; J gene: TRBJ1-4; CDR3 length: 14; clone size: many; V gene: TRBV15; CDR3 DNA: TGTGCCACCAGCAGCAGGGTTGGTAATGAAAAACTGTTTTTT; CDR3 protein: CATSSRVGNEKLFF
D gene: -; J gene: TRBJ1-2; CDR3 length: 13; clone size: many; V gene: TRBV20-1; CDR3 DNA: TGCAGTGCTAAACTGCCGAGGGGAGGAGGCTACACCTTC; CDR3 protein: CSAKLPRGGGYTF
D gene: TRBD1; J gene: TRBJ1-2; CDR3 length: 14; clone size: few; V gene: TRBV20-1; CDR3 DNA: TGCAGTGCCCCGGGACAGGGGATGTACTATGGCTACACCTTC; CDR3 protein: CSAPGQGMYYGYTF
D gene: TRBD1; J gene: TRBJ1-5; CDR3 length: 15; clone size: many; V gene: TRBV20-1; CDR3 DNA: TGCAGTGCTACAGACAGGGGAGACGTTACTCAGCCCCAGCATTTT; CDR3 protein: CSATDRGDVTQPQHF
D gene: TRBD1; J gene: TRBJ2-2; CDR3 length: 16; clone size: many; V gene: TRBV20-1; CDR3 DNA: TGCAGTGCTAGAGTCACAGGGGGCCAGAACACCGGGGAGCTGTTTTTT; CDR3 protein: CSARVTGGQNTGELFF
D gene: TRBD1; J gene: TRBJ1-1; CDR3 length: 13; clone size: few; V gene: TRBV12-3/TRBV12-4; CDR3 DNA: TGTGCCAGCAGTTTCGAGACAGGGACTGAAGCTTTCTTT; CDR3 protein: CASSFETGTEAFF
D gene: -; J gene: TRBJ2-5; CDR3 length: 14; clone size: many; V gene: TRBV11-2; CDR3 DNA: TGTGCCAGCAGCTTAGTGCCAGGAGCTAGGGCCCAGTACTTC; CDR3 protein: CASSLVPGARAQYF
D gene: -; J gene: TRBJ2-3; CDR3 length: 11; clone size: few; V gene: TRBV21-1; CDR3 DNA: TGTGCCAGCACGACGGCTGATACGCAGTATTTT; CDR3 protein: CASTTADTQYF
D gene: TRBD1; J gene: TRBJ1-5; CDR3 length: 14; clone size: many; V gene: TRBV20-1; CDR3 DNA: TGCAGTGCGGCCAGGGGGCCCTTCCCCCAACCCCAGCATTTT; CDR3 protein: CSAARGPFPQPQHF
D gene: -; J gene: TRBJ1-5; CDR3 length: 15; clone size: -; V gene: TRBV27; CDR3 DNA: TGTGCCAGCAGTTTAATTCCGAGTAGCAATCAGCCCCAGCATTTT; CDR3 protein: CASSLIPSSNQPQHF
D gene: -; J gene: TRBJ1-2; CDR3 length: 12; clone size: few; V gene: TRBV6-5; CDR3 DNA: TGTGCCAGCAGTTATGATCGGTATGGCTACACCTTC; CDR3 protein: CASSYDRYGYTF
D gene: TRBD2; J gene: TRBJ2-5; CDR3 length: 17; clone size: -; V gene: TRBV11-2; CDR3 DNA: TGTGCCAGCAGCTTAGAATGGACTAGCGGGGGGTTGGAGACCCAGTACTTC; CDR3 protein: CASSLEWTSGGLETQYF
D gene: -; J gene: TRBJ2-2; CDR3 length: 13; clone size: few; V gene: TRBV10-3; CDR3 DNA: TGTGCCATCCTTGGGGGTGCCACCGGGGAGCTGTTTTTT; CDR3 protein: CAILGGATGELFF
D gene: -; J gene: TRBJ1-6; CDR3 length: 14; clone size: -; V gene: TRBV10-1; CDR3 DNA: TGCGCCAGCAGTGAGTCGGGGGGGACGTTACCCCTCCACTTT; CDR3 protein: CASSESGGTLPLHF
D gene: TRBD1; J gene: TRBJ1-5; CDR3 length: 14; clone size: many; V gene: TRBV20-1; CDR3 DNA: TGCAGTGCTTTCTTAACAGGGGGCCGTCAGCCCCAGCATTTT; CDR3 protein: CSAFLTGGRQPQHF